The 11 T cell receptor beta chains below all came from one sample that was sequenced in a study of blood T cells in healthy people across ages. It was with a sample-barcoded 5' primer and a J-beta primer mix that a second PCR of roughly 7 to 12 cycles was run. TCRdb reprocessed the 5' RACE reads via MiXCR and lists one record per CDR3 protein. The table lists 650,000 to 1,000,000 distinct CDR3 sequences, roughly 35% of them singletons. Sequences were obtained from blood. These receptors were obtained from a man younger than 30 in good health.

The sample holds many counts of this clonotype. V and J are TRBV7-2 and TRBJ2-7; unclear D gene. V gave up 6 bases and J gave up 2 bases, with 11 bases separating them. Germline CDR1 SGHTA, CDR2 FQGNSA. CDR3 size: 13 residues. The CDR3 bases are TGTGCCAGCAGTGAAGGACGGCCCTACGAGCAGTACTTC. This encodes CASSEGRPYEQYF.

The CDR3 is CASSKTGMYGYGYTF. The CDR3 DNA reads as TGTGCCAGCAGTAAAACAGGGATGTATGGCTATGGCTACACCTTC. The genes are TRBV28 and TRBJ1-2, with D maybe TRBD1 (6 bases). Germline V gene lookup returns CDR1 MDHEN and CDR2 SYDVKM. The CDR3 runs 15 residues. V dropped 5 bases and J dropped 4 bases, with 17 bases sitting between them.

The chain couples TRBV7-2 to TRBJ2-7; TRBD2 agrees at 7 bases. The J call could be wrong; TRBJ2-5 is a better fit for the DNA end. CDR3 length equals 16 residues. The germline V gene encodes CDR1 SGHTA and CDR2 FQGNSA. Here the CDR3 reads CASSLGLAPGGETQYF. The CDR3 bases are TGTGCCAGCAGCTTAGGACTAGCCCCCGGGGGGGAGACCCAGTACTTC.

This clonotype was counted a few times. The CDR3 DNA reads TGCAGTGCTAGAGCAATAGGGGGTTCTGGCGGTGAGCAGTACTTC. Its protein is CSARAIGGSGGEQYF. The J gene is TRBJ2-7, the V gene TRBV20-1, with D perhaps TRBD1 (6 bases). Per the germline V gene, CDR1 is DFQATT and CDR2 is SNEGSKA (reference sequence). This CDR3 has 15 amino acids. Trimming shortened V by 1 base and J by 7 bases, and 20 bases separated the two germline ends.

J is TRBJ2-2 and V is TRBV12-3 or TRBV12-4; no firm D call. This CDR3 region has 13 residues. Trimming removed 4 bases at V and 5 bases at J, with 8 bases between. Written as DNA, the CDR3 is TGTGCCAGCAGTTGCCCAGGAACCGGGGAGCTGTTTTTT. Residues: CASSCPGTGELFF.

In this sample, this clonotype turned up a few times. CDR3 sequence (DNA): TGTGCCATCAGTGCGACGACAGGGCCCACGGTCTACACCTTC. Amino acid sequence: CAISATTGPTVYTF. The V call is TRBV10-3, the J call TRBJ1-2, with 7 nucleotides matching TRBD1. This CDR3 has 14 residues. J gave up 10 bases and V 4 bases, and 12 bases lay outside the gene matches. Germline V gene data show CDR1 as ENHRY and CDR2 as SYGVKD.

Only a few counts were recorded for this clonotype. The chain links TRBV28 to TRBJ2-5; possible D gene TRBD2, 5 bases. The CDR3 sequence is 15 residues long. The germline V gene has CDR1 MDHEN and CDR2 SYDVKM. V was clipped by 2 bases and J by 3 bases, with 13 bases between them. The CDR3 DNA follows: TGTGCCAGCAGTTTAGGTTTCGGGGAAGAAGAGACCCAGTACTTC. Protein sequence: CASSLGFGEEETQYF. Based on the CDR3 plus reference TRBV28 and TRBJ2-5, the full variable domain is DVKVTQSSRYLVKRTGEKVFLECVQDMDHENMFWYRQDPGLGLRLIYFSYDVKMKEKGDIPEGYSVSREKKERFSLILESASTNQTSMYLCASSLGFGEEETQYFGPGTRLLVL.

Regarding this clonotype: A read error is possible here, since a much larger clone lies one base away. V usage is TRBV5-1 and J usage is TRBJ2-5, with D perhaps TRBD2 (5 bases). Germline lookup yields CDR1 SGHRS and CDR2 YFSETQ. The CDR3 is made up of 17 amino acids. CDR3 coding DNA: TGCGCCTGCAGCTTGGCCGCGGTAGCAGGAGGCGAAGAGACCCAGTACTTC. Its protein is CACSLAAVAGGEETQYF. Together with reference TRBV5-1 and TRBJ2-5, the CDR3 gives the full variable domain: KAGVTQTPRYLIKTRGQQVTLSCSPISGHRSVSWYQQTPGQGLQFLFEYFSETQRNKGNFPGRFSGRQFSNSRSEMNVSTLELGDSALYLCACSLAAVAGGEETQYFGPGTRLLVL.

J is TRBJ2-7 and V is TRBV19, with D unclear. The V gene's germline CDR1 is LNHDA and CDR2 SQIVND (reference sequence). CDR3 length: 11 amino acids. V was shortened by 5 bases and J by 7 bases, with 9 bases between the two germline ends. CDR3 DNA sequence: TGTGCCAGTAGTCGCCTGTATGAGCAGTACTTC. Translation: CASSRLYEQYF.

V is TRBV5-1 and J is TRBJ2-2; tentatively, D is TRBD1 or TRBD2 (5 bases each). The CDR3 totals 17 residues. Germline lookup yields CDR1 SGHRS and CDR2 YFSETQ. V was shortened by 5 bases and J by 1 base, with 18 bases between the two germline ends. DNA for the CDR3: TGCGCCAGCAGTCCCGACAGTCGGACTTGGAACACCGGGGAGCTGTTTTTT. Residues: CASSPDSRTWNTGELFF.

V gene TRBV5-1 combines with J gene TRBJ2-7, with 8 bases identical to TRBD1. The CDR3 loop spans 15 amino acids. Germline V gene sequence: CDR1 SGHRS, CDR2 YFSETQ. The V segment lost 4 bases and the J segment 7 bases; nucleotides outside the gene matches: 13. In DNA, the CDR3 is TGCGCCAGCAGCCCCCTTCAGGGGGCTGAGGGAGAGCAGTACTTC. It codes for CASSPLQGAEGEQYF. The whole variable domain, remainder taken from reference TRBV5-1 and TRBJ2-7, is KAGVTQTPRYLIKTRGQQVTLSCSPISGHRSVSWYQQTPGQGLQFLFEYFSETQRNKGNFPGRFSGRQFSNSRSEMNVSTLELGDSALYLCASSPLQGAEGEQYFGPGTRLTVT.